Given below is one TCR beta chain in context. Antigen: not known. Time point noted: late sampling 161 to 241 days after vaccination in a few convalescent patients. Described treatment: roughly ten-day PBMC culture with coronavirus spike peptide pools or control peptides (ViraFEST assay). This entry belongs to a study of vaccination and CD4 T cells after COVID-19. Study background: Convalescent donors: six male, four female; seven Caucasian, two Asian, one multiracial, two Hispanic.

With the Oncomine TCR Beta short-read assay, DNA from cultured CD4+ T cells was sequenced. TCRdb reanalysed the PCR reads using MiXCR and keeps one entry per CDR3 protein. The data show over 15,000 distinct CDR3 sequences, less than 60% seen once. The ends were cut back, 5 bases at V and 6 bases at J, with 16 bases in the middle. In germline, CDR1 is SGHNT, CDR2 YENEEA. The CDR3 loop spans 14 amino acids. The TCR was taken from a human donor who had recovered from COVID-19. The chain is built from TRBV11-3 and TRBJ1-2, with D possibly matching TRBD1 (5 bases). The sequenced sample was CD4+ T cells from blood, cultured in vitro, obtained about 7 months after SARS-CoV-2 vaccination. CDR3 DNA: TGTGCCAGCAGCCCGGGACTGAGGAGGGATGGCTACACCTTC. It yields the protein CASSPGLRRDGYTF. The full variable domain, completed using reference TRBV11-3 and TRBJ1-2, is EAGVVQSPRYKIIEKKQPVAFWCNPISGHNTLYWYLQNLGQGPELLIRYENEEAVDDSQLPKDRFSAERLKGVDSTLKIQPAELGDSAVYLCASSPGLRRDGYTFGSGTRLTVV.